This T cell receptor (beta chain) is from a study of blood T cell repertoires in COVID-19 (dated by TCRdb to 2020 to 2022). Study-level background: The collaborator samples originated in the United States, Italy and Spain and spanned the acute and convalescent phases of COVID-19. The material from the prospective study consisted of cDNA or gDNA derived from T cells, B-cell-depleted T cells, or PBMCs. Deeply sampled blood TCRbeta repertoires from subjects exposed to, actively infected with, or recovered from COVID-19 were included in the dataset. The repertoires were released in a freely available public database intended as a resource for research on the immune response to SARS-CoV-2. The samples were drawn from two sources: the first 160 participants of the ongoing ImmuneRACE study, and 1,254 subjects contributed by 6 global collaborators. A de-identified subject ID, COVID-19 status, age in years and sex were almost always included in the sample metadata. Where available, HLA class I and class II types were taken from metadata supplied by the sample provider and were not determined by assay-based typing.

Turning to this clone: This receptor's antigen is unknown. The input lacks base qualities; no much larger clone sits a single base away.

The immunoSEQ Assay, a bias-controlled multiplex PCR, was used to amplify TCRbeta CDR3 regions from genomic DNA. The original pipeline was this. The number of nucleated cells in each sample was estimated from the amplification of reference gene primers within the assay. To quantify the absolute abundance of each unique TCRbeta CDR3 rearrangement, sequence reads were collapsed and filtered. Productive Simpson clonality was computed per sample as the square root of Simpson's diversity index over productive rearrangements. Imported from immuneACCESS, the table was reduced by TCRdb to in-frame sequences with V and J called. These copies leave out some clones; in studies compared against another copy, an unresolved V gene accounts for under half, and the cause of the remainder is not known. That table is the source of V, J and clone size, and D and trimming were worked out from the DNA. The sample data list roughly 250,000 clones, and 80% to 95% of these were observed just once. Approximately 2% of the sample comes from the top ten.

In the prospective study, participants were about 18 to 95 years old, resided in fewer than 25 geographic areas of the United States, and were enrolled through a virtual design. Cohort assignment in the prospective study relied on participant-reported clinical history from a screening survey and a study questionnaire. For ImmuneRACE Cohort 3, a participant was defined as recovered based on two consecutive negative NP/OP PCR tests, clearance by a healthcare professional, or resolution of symptoms. Mobile phlebotomists in the prospective study collected whole blood, serum and a nasopharyngeal or oropharyngeal swab from every participant. Participants in the prospective study had the option to provide additional blood draws and questionnaires over an approximately 2-month period. Before DNA extraction, blood samples from the prospective study were shipped at room temperature or frozen. What the study reported, not specific to this receptor: How much clinical and demographic metadata was included differed by source and by participant, and the metadata was provided uncurated.

What was sequenced was PBMCs or T cells enriched from blood (not recorded which). This receptor was identified in a woman between 18 and 29 years old who had recovered from COVID-19.

The CDR3 amino acid sequence is: CASSYPGQGLGYTF. The sequenced DNA is TGTGCCAGCAGTTACCCGGGACAGGGGCTTGGCTACACCTTC. The sequence links TRBV6-5 to TRBJ1-2; TRBD1 matches 10 bases in the middle. The CDR3, from cysteine to phenylalanine, totals 14 residues. Only CDR3 DNA is held: 42 bases, read in frame from base 1. Trimming takes 2 bases off V and 7 bases off J; junction bases not matched to a gene: 4. From a lookup of the germline V gene, CDR1 and CDR2 are MNHEY and SVGAGI.